This TCR beta chain was documented in a study of T-cell reconstitution after alpha-beta-depleted transplantation in children. The TCRbeta library incorporated unique molecular identifiers. MiXCR, applied by TCRdb to the PCR reads, yields one record per CDR3 protein. The sample lists about 170,000 distinct CDR3 sequences; more than 9.5% were seen once. V was pared by 7 bases and J by 7 bases, with 2 bases of the junction left unmatched. CDR3 size: 12 residues. Germline values: CDR1 MNHEY, CDR2 SVGAGI. This clonotype was seen ten or more times. This specimen was PBMCs, taken before TCRalphabeta/CD19-depleted stem cell transplant. This sequence originates from a boy younger than 10 with acute myeloid leukemia, due to receive a stem cell transplant. V gene TRBV6-5 combines with J gene TRBJ1-4; 8 bases fit TRBD1. The CDR3 here is CASTGQGEKLFF. The CDR3 DNA reads TGTGCCAGCACCGGACAGGGTGAAAAACTGTTTTTT.